This TCR beta chain is from a study of blood T cell repertoires in COVID-19. The CDR3 runs 13 residues. The germline gives CDR1 SGHVS, CDR2 FQNEAQ. Trimming took 6 bases from V and 5 from J; bases not matched to a gene: 5. Authors' processing steps: Estimated nucleated cell counts came from reference gene primer amplification. Assay used: immunoSEQ multiplex PCR; TCRdb lists only in-frame clones, some missing. V and J calls and clone size are those listed in that table; D and trimming were worked out from the DNA. This sample has tens of thousands of clones, with approximately 90% found just once. This chain links TRBV7-8 with TRBJ2-5, with TRBD2 matching over 8 bases. The receptor was isolated from a human donor in a cohort sampled during active COVID-19. The sequenced sample consisted of peripheral blood. CDR3 nucleotide sequence: TGTGCCAGCAGATCGGGAGGGTTGGAGACCCAGTACTTC. Translation gives CASRSGGLETQYF.